This T cell receptor beta chain stems from a study of blood T cells in healthy people across ages. The germline V and J ends were trimmed by 3 bases and 5 bases, with 10 bases remaining between them. The CDR3 spans 13 residues. Next came a second PCR, run for about 7 to 12 cycles, which used a sample-barcoded 5' primer along with a J-beta primer mix. Each CDR3 protein is one row after TCRdb ran MiXCR on the 5' RACE reads. Of around 1,900,000 distinct CDR3 sequences detected, more than 35% appear once; the ten largest clones hold around 23%. Sample: blood. This TCR came from a human donor in good health. The chain combines TRBV12-3 or TRBV12-4 with TRBJ2-5; a weak D match, TRBD1 (6 bases). CDR3 protein: CASSFMQGETQYF. DNA for the CDR3: TGTGCCAGCAGTTTCATGCAGGGGGAGACCCAGTACTTC.